The rows below give T cell receptor beta chains drawn from one sample of a study of cytomegalovirus exposure and HLA in healthy donors. Assay: immunoSEQ multiplex PCR; the TCRdb copy retains only in-frame clones and omits some. The sample yields 75,000 to 90,000 clones, about four fifths seen once. Sequenced sample: PBMCs. Receptors were obtained from a male donor in good health and CMV-seropositive. The CDR3 runs from the conserved cysteine through the conserved F or W. Fields, in order: clone size, V gene, CDR3 protein. Only some rows state a clone size, as once, few, many or a class for expanded clones.

-	TRBV19	CASSESGRAGANVLTF
-	TRBV6-5	CASSYEAGGDYGYTF
-	TRBV5-4	CASSLGLRPGELFF
-	TRBV2	CASSGRQGDGTQYF
-	TRBV5-8	CASSLFRGLYSNQPQHF
-	TRBV20-1	CSAPGGGEAFF
-	TRBV7-8	CATRDRGRLAGANVLTF
-	TRBV6-5	CASSRRDLGALRQYF
-	TRBV28	CASSPPDSSLYEQYF
-	TRBV30	CAWSVGAAYGYTF
-	TRBV10-3	CAIRGTSGTPTSNTGELFF
once	TRBV5-4	CASSGKGGGLETQYF
few	TRBV27	CFKQKAAYEQYF
-	TRBV6-5	CASSSGPSGVWGEQFF
-	TRBV10-2	CASARLAGENQETQYF
-	TRBV7-2	CASAYPGQAEQYF
-	TRBV7-9	CASSLVWASHEQYF
-	TRBV7-2	CASRITGAGNTIYF
few	TRBV6-6	CASSYSASQPQHF
-	TRBV4-3	CASSQDVGGANYGYTF
-	TRBV13	CASSSYRGLNTEAFF
-	TRBV5-4	CASSHTYTDTQYF
-	TRBV7-2	CASSLDRGVYEQYF
-	TRBV7-3	CASSLDAWDRGYSNQPQHF
few	TRBV18	CASSPPRDRGIRAFF
-	TRBV10-3	CAISENPGTRNGGYTF
few	TRBV6-5	CASSSGTVYGYTF
-	TRBV4-1	CASSPGTGNSPLHF
once	TRBV7-8	CASSLLAGGTYEQYF
-	TRBV7-2	CASSQIRSSYNEQFF
-	TRBV4-1	CASRGQGRYTEAFF
few	TRBV7-2	CASRRGPGESSEQYF
-	TRBV10-3	CAISEGGATYEQYF
-	TRBV5-4	CASSPGGFDLGYTF
-	TRBV5-1	CASSLNLRRRTDTQYF
-	TRBV4-3	CASSQEGGGNYEAFF
few	TRBV5-1	CASSPFKNTEAFF
-	TRBV5-8	CASRRTGTGDQPQHF
-	TRBV27	CASSLTTTPPHEQYF
many	TRBV4-1	CASSQARVGNEQFF
-	TRBV5-1	CASSLFGTTSTDTQYF
-	TRBV7-3	CASSPYGQMNTGELFF
-	TRBV5-5	CASSLVYSGVNEQFF